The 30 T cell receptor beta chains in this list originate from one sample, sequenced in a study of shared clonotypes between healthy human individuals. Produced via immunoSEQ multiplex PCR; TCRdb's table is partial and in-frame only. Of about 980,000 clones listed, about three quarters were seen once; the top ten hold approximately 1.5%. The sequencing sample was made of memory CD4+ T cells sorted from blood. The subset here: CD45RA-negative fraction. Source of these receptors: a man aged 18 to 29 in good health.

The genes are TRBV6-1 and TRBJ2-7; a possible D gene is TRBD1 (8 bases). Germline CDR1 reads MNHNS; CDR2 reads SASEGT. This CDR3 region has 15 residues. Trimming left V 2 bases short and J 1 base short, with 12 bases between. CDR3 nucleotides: TGTGCCAGCAGTGAAATACAGGGGGGGTCCTACGAGCAGTACTTC. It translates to CASSEIQGGSYEQYF.

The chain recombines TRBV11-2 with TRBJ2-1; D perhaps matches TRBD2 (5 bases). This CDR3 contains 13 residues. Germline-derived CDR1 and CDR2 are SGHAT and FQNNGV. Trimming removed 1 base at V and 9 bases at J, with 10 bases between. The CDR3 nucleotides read TGTGCCAGCAGCTTAGCCCTAGCCGTTGAGCAGTTCTTC. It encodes CASSLALAVEQFF.

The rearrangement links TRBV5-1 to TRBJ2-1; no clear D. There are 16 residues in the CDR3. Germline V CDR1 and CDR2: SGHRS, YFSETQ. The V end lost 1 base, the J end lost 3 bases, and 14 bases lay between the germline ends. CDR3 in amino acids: CASSLYQARSYNEQFF. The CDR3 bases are TGCGCCAGCAGCTTGTACCAGGCTAGAAGCTACAATGAGCAGTTCTTC. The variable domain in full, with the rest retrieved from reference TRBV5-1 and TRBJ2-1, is KAGVTQTPRYLIKTRGQQVTLSCSPISGHRSVSWYQQTPGQGLQFLFEYFSETQRNKGNFPGRFSGRQFSNSRSEMNVSTLELGDSALYLCASSLYQARSYNEQFFGPGTRLTVL.

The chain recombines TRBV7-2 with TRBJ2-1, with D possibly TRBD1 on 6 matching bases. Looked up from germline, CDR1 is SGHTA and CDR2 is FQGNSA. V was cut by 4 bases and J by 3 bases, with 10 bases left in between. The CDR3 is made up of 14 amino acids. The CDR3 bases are TGTGCCAGCAGCTCCGGACAGCTCTACAATGAGCAGTTCTTC. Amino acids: CASSSGQLYNEQFF.

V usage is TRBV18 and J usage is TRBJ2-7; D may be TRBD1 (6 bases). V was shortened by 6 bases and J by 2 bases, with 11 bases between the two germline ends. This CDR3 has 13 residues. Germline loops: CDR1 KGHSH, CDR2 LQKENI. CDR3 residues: CASSRTDPYEQYF. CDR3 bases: TGTGCCAGCTCGCGGACAGACCCCTACGAGCAGTACTTC.

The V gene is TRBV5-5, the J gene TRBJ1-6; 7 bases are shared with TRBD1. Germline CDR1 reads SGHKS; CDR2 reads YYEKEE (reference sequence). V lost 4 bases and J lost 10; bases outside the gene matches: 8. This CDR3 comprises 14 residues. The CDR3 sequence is CASSREGAGSPLHF. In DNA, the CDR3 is TGTGCCAGCAGCCGAGAGGGGGCCGGATCACCCCTCCACTTT.

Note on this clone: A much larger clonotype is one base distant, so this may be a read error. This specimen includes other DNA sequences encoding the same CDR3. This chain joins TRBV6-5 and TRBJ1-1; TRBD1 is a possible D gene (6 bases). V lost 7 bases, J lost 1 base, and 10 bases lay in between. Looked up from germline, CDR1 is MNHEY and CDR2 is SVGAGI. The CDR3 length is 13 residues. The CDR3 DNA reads TGTGCCAGCACAAAGACAGGGAACACTGAAGCTTTCTTT. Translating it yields CASTKTGNTEAFF.

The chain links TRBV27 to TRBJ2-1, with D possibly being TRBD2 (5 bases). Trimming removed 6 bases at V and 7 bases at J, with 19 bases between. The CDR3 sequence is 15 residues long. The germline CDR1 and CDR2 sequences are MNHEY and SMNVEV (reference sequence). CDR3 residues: CASRAELGVGNEQFF. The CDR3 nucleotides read TGTGCCAGCAGGGCCGAACTGGGAGTTGGGAATGAGCAGTTCTTC.

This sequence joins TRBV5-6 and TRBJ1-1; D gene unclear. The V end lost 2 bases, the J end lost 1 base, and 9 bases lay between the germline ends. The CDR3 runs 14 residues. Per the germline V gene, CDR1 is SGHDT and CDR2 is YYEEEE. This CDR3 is CASSLRLSNTEAFF. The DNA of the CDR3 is TGTGCCAGCAGCTTACGGCTATCGAACACTGAAGCTTTCTTT. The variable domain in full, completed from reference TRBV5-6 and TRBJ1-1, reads DAGVTQSPTHLIKTRGQQVTLRCSPKSGHDTVSWYQQALGQGPQFIFQYYEEEERQRGNFPDRFSGHQFPNYSSELNVNALLLGDSALYLCASSLRLSNTEAFFGQGTRLTVV.

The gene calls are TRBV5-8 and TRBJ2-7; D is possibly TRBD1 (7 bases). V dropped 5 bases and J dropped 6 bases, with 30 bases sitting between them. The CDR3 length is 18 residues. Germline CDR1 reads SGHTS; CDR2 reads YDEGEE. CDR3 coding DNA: TGTGCCAGCAGACTGTATGTTGGACAGGAGGGCGTCACGGTCGAGCAGTACTTC. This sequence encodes CASRLYVGQEGVTVEQYF.

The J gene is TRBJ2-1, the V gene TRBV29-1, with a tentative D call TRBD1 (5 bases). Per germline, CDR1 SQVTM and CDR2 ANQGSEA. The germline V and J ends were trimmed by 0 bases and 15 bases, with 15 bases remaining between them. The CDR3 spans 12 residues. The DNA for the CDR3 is TGCAGCGTTGAAGATTTGGTAAGGGGTCTGTTCTTC. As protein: CSVEDLVRGLFF.

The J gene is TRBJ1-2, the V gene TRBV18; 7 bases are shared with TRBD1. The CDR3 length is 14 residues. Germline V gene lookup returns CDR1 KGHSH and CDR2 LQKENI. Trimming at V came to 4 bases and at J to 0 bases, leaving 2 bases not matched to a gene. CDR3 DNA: TGTGCCAGCTCACAACAGGGGTCTAACTATGGCTACACCTTC. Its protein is CASSQQGSNYGYTF.

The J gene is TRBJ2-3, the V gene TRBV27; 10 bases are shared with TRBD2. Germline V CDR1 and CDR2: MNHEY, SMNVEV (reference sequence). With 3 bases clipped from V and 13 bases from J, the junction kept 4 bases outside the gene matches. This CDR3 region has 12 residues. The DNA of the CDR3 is TGTGCCAGCAGTTTCAGCGGGGGGGTTGAGTATTTT. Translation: CASSFSGGVEYF.

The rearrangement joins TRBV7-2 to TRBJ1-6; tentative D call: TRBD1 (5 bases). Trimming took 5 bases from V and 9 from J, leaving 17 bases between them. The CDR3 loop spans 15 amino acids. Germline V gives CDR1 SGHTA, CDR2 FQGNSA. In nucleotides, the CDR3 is TGTGCCAGCAGCCGCGGGGCAGGGAAAGGTTCACCCCTCCACTTT. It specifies CASSRGAGKGSPLHF.

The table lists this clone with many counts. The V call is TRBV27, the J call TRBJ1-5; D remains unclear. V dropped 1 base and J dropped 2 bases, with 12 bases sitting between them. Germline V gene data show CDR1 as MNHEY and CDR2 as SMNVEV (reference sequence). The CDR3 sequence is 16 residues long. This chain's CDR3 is CASSLWPPGGNQPQHF. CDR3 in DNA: TGTGCCAGCAGTTTATGGCCCCCGGGCGGCAATCAGCCCCAGCATTTT.

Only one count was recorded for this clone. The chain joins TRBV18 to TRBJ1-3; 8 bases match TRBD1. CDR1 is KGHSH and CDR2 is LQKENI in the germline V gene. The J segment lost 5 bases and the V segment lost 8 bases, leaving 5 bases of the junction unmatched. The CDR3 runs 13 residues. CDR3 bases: TGTGCCAGCAAGACAGGGGAACGAAACACCATATATTTT. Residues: CASKTGERNTIYF.

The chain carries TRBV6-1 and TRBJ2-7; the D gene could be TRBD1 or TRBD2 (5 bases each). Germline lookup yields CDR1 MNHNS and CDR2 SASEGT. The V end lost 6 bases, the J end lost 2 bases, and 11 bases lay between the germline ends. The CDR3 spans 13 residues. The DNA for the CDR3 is TGTGCCAGCAGCGGGGACGTACCCTACGAGCAGTACTTC. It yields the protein CASSGDVPYEQYF.

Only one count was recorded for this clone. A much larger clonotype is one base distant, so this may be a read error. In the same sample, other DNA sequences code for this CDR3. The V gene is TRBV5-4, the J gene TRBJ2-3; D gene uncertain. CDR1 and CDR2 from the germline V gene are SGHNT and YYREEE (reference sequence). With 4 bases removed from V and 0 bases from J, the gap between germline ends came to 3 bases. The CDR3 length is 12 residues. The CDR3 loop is CASSTSTDTQYF. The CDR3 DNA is TGTGCCAGCAGCACTAGCACAGATACGCAGTATTTT.

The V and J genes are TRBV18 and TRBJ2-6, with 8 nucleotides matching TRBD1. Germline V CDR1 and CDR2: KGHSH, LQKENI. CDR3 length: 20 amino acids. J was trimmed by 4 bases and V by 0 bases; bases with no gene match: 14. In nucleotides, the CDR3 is TGTGCCAGCTCACCACCGAAAGTCCCGGGACAGGAAAGCGGGGCCAACGTCCTGACTTTC. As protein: CASSPPKVPGQESGANVLTF.

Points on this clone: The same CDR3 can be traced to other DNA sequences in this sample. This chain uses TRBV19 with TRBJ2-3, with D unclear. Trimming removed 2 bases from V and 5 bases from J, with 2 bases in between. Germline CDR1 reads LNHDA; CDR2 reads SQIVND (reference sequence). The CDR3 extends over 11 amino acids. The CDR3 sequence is CASSIQDTQYF. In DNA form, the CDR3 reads TGTGCCAGTAGTATACAAGATACGCAGTATTTT.

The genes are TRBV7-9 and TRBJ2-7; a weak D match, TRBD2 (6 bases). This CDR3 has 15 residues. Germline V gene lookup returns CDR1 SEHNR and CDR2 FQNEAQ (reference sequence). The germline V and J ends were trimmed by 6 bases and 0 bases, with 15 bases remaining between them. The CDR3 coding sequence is TGTGCCAGCAGACGGAGCGGGCCTAGCTCCTACGAGCAGTACTTC. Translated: CASRRSGPSSYEQYF.

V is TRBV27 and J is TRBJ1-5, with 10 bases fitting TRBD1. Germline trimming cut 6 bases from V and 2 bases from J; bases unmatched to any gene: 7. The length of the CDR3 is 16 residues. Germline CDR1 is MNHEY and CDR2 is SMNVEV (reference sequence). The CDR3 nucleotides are TGTGCCAGCAGACGGGACAGGGGACAAGGCAATCAGCCCCAGCATTTT. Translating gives CASRRDRGQGNQPQHF.

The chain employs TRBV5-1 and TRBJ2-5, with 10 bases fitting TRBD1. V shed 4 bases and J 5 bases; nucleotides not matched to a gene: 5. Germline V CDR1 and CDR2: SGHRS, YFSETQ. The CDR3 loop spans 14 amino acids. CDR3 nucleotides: TGCGCCAGCAGCGGGACAGGGGCCGGGGAGACCCAGTACTTC. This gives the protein CASSGTGAGETQYF.

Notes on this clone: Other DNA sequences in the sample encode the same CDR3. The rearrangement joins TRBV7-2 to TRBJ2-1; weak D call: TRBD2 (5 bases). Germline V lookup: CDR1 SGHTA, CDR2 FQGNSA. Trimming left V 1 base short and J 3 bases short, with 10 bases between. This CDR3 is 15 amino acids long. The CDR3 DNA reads TGTGCCAGCAGCTTAGTGAGCGGAGTCTACAATGAGCAGTTCTTC. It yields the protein CASSLVSGVYNEQFF.

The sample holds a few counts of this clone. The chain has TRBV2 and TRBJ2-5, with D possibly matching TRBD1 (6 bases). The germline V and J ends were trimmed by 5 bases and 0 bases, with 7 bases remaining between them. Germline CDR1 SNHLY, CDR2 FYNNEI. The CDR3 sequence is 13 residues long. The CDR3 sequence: CASSRDNQETQYF. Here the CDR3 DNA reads TGTGCCAGCAGTAGGGACAACCAAGAGACCCAGTACTTC. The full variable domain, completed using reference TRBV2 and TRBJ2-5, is EPEVTQTPSHQVTQMGQEVILRCVPISNHLYFYWYRQILGQKVEFLVSFYNNEISEKSEIFDDQFSVERPDGSNFTLKIRSTKLEDSAMYFCASSRDNQETQYFGPGTRLLVL.

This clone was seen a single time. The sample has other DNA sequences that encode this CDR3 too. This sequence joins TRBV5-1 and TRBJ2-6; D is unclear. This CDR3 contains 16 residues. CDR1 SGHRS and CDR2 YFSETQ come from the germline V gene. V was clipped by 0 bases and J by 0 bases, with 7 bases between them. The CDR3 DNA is TGCGCCAGCAGCTTGGAAGCCGGCTCTGGGGCCAACGTCCTGACTTTC. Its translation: CASSLEAGSGANVLTF.

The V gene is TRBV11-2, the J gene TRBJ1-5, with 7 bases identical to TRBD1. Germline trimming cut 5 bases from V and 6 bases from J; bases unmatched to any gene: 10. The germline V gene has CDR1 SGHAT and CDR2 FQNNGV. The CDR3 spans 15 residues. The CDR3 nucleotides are TGTGCCAGCAGCAGCGGCACAGGGGTAGGTCAGCCCCAGCATTTT. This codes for CASSSGTGVGQPQHF. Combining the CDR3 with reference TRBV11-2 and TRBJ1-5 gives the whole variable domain EAGVAQSPRYKIIEKRQSVAFWCNPISGHATLYWYQQILGQGPKLLIQFQNNGVVDDSQLPKDRFSAERLKGVDSTLKIQPAKLEDSAVYLCASSSGTGVGQPQHFGDGTRLSIL.

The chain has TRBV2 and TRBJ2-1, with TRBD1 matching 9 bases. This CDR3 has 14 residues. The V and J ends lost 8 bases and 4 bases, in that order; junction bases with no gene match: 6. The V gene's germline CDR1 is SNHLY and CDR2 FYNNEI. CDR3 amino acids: CASGGDRAYNEQFF. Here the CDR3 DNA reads TGTGCCAGCGGCGGGGACAGGGCTTACAATGAGCAGTTCTTC.

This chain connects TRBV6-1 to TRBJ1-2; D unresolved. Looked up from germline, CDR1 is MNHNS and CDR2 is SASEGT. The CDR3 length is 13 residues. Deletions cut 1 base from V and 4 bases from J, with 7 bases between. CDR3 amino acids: CASSEVVSYGYTF. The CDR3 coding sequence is TGTGCCAGCAGTGAAGTCGTCAGCTATGGCTACACCTTC.

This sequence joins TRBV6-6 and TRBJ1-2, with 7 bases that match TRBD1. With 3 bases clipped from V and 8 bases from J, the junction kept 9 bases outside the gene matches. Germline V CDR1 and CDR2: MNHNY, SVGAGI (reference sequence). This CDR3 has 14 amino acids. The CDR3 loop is CASSYYRQGDGYTF. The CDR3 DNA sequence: TGTGCCAGCAGTTATTATCGACAGGGTGACGGCTACACCTTC.